These 7 T cell receptor beta chains originate from one sample sequenced in a study of blood T cell repertoires in COVID-19. Libraries were prepared by immunoSEQ multiplex PCR; TCRdb keeps only in-frame clonotypes and omits some of them. The sample includes about 180,000 clones, 89% of them seen just once. Sequenced input: peripheral blood. The origin of the receptors is a man between 18 and 35 years old who had recovered from COVID-19.

The chain uses TRBV7-2 and TRBJ1-1; unclear D gene. Germline V lookup: CDR1 SGHTA, CDR2 FQGNSA. The germline V and J ends were trimmed by 5 bases and 1 base, with 11 bases remaining between them. CDR3 size: 14 residues. The CDR3 DNA reads as TGTGCCAGCAGCGGTCAAGGAGGGAACACTGAAGCTTTCTTT. Its translation: CASSGQGGNTEAFF.

The V gene is TRBV19, the J gene TRBJ2-6; D gene unclear. This CDR3 has 13 residues. V lost 5 bases, J lost 1 base, and 3 bases lay in between. Germline assignment: CDR1 LNHDA and CDR2 SQIVND (reference sequence). CDR3 sequence reads: CASSESGANVLTF. CDR3 DNA sequence: TGTGCCAGTAGTGAGTCTGGGGCCAACGTCCTGACTTTC.

V usage is TRBV19 and J usage is TRBJ1-1; a possible D gene is TRBD1 (6 bases). The CDR3 is 13 residues long. V was pared by 3 bases and J by 10 bases, with 15 bases between. Per germline, CDR1 LNHDA and CDR2 SQIVND (reference sequence). The CDR3: CASSMGERGAAFF. The CDR3 coding sequence is TGTGCCAGTAGTATGGGCGAGCGGGGGGCAGCTTTCTTT.

The CDR3 reads CASSLGGVRRGEKLFF. DNA of the CDR3: TGTGCCAGCAGCTTAGGGGGGGTAAGAAGAGGTGAAAAACTGTTTTTT. The V gene is TRBV11-2, the J gene TRBJ1-4; a weak D match, TRBD1 (5 bases). From germline, CDR1 is SGHAT and CDR2 FQNNGV. The CDR3 loop spans 16 amino acids. V lost 1 base and J lost 7, with 16 bases in between.

The chain uses TRBV28 and TRBJ1-2, with D possibly TRBD1 on 5 matching bases. The CDR3 sequence is 14 residues long. The germline CDR1 and CDR2 sequences are MDHEN and SYDVKM. V shed 2 bases and J shed 8 bases, with 15 bases lying between them. The CDR3 DNA follows: TGTGCCAGCAGTTTAGGAGGGACCTGGCTAGGCTACACCTTC. Its protein is CASSLGGTWLGYTF.

V usage is TRBV19 and J usage is TRBJ2-2, with 9 bases that match TRBD2. V dropped 8 bases and J dropped 6; count of bases not matched to a gene: 7. This CDR3 region has 14 residues. Germline CDR1 LNHDA, CDR2 SQIVND (reference sequence). CDR3 DNA: TGTGCCAGTTTTGGCGGGAGGGCCCCCGGGGAGCTGTTTTTT. It translates to CASFGGRAPGELFF.

This clone was observed a few times. The V gene is TRBV18, the J gene TRBJ2-7; D is possibly TRBD1 (6 bases). V was shortened by 2 bases and J by 5 bases, with 16 bases between the two germline ends. The CDR3 is 15 residues long. Germline loops: CDR1 KGHSH, CDR2 LQKENI. The CDR3 DNA follows: TGTGCCAGCTCACCAAACTTCCAGGGGACGAACGAGCAGTACTTC. Translation: CASSPNFQGTNEQYF.